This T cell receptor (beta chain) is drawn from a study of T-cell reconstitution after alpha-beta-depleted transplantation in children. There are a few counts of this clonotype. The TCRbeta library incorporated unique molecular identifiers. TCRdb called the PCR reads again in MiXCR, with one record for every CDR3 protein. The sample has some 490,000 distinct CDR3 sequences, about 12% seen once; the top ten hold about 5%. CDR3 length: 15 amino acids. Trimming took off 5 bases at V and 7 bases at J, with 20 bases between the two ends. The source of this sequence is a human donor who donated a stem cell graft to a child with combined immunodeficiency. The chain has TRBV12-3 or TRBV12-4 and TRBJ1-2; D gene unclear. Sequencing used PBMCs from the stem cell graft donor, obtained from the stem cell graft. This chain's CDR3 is CASSGTGDRERGYTF. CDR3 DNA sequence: TGTGCCAGCAGTGGTACTGGGGATAGGGAGCGTGGCTACACCTTC.